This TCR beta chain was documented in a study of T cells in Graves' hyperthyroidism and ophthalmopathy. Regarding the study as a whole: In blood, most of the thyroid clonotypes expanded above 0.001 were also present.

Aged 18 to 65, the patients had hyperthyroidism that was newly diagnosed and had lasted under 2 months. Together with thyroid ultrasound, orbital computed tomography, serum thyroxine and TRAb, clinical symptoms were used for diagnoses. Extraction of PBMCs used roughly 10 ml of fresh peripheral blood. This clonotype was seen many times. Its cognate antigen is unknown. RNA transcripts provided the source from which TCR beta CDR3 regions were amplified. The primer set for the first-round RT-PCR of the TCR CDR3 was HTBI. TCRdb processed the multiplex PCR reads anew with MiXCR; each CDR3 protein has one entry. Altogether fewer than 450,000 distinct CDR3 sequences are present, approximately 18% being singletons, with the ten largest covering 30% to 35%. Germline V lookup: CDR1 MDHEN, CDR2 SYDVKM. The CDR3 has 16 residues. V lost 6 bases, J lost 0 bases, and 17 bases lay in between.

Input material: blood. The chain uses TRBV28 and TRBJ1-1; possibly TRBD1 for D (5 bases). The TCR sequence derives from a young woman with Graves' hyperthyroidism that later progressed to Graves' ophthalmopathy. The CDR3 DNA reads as TGTGCCAGCAGATTAGAGGGGTGGGCCATGAACACTGAAGCTTTCTTT. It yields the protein CASRLEGWAMNTEAFF.